The clone carrying this T cell receptor beta chain showed up many times. Its antigen is not known. The library was built from 400 ng RNA with molecular barcoded adaptors for alpha/delta and beta/gamma chains. MiXCR, applied by TCRdb to the reads, yields one record per CDR3 protein. The table shows some 120,000 distinct CDR3 sequences, with 10% to 15% occurring only once. The CDR3 is 15 amino acids. V lost 3 bases and J 1 base, leaving 9 bases between the germline ends. CDR1 and CDR2 from the germline V gene are MNHEY and SMNVEV (reference sequence). The source of the sample is a study of read filtering for tumor transcriptome and immune sequencing. Bone marrow was sampled from every patient at the time of active disease. Findings and limits, study-wide: Without single-read clonotypes, shared clonotype proportions correlated more between IR-seq and RNA-seq.

This TCR was recovered from a donor at least 40 years old with multiple myeloma. The sequencing sample was made of a population of CD138-negative cells sorted from bone marrow. The chain is built from TRBV27 and TRBJ2-2, with a weak D call TRBD1 (6 bases). CDR3 nucleotides: TGTGCCAGCAGTTTTTCGACAGGGAACACCGGGGAGCTGTTTTTT. Translation gives CASSFSTGNTGELFF.